One and the same sample provided the 23 T cell receptor beta chains below, sequenced in a study of radiation and T cells in renal cell carcinoma (dated by TCRdb to about 2020). What this sample's time point label stands for: baseline pretreatment blood. Explained via the paper, the treatment or condition label denotes: 15 Gy SBRT to primary tumor, nephrectomy 4 weeks later. Library method: the immunoSEQ multiplex PCR assay. Here the immuneACCESS table is served through TCRdb, limited to in-frame sequences with V and J called. Missing clones are a known gap in these copies; in checked studies unresolved V genes cover under half, and the rest lacks a known reason. The sample table records more than 140,000 clones; 75% to 90% of these occur just once. Of the sample, roughly 23% falls within the top ten clones. Here the sequenced sample was blood, taken from a patient whose treatment included radiotherapy and nephrectomy. All receptors come from a woman aged 45 to 65 with renal cell carcinoma.

This chain joins TRBV9 and TRBJ2-5; D possibly matches TRBD1 or TRBD2 (5 bases each). V dropped 0 bases and J dropped 5 bases, with 14 bases sitting between them. Germline lookup yields CDR1 SGDLS and CDR2 YYNGEE. The CDR3 contains 15 residues. CDR3: CASSVDGAAGETQYF. In nucleotides, the CDR3 is TGTGCCAGCAGCGTAGACGGGGCGGCAGGGGAGACCCAGTACTTC. The full variable domain, completed using reference TRBV9 and TRBJ2-5, is DSGVTQTPKHLITATGQRVTLRCSPRSGDLSVYWYQQSLDQGLQFLIQYYNGEERAKGNILERFSAQQFPDLHSELNLSSLELGDSALYFCASSVDGAAGETQYFGPGTRLLVL.

The chain employs TRBV7-8 and TRBJ2-7; TRBD1 or TRBD2 may be the D gene (5 bases each). V lost 5 bases and J lost 2, with 28 bases in between. The V gene's germline CDR1 is SGHVS and CDR2 FQNEAQ. The CDR3 runs 19 residues. The CDR3 region has the DNA TGTGCCAGCAGCCCACTAGTCCCGGGACCGCGGTCGGGACCCTACGAGCAGTACTTC. Its protein is CASSPLVPGPRSGPYEQYF.

This rearrangement joins TRBV14 to TRBJ2-5; D possibly corresponds to TRBD1 (5 bases). Germline CDR1 is SGHDN and CDR2 is FVKESK. The CDR3 covers 16 residues. The V gene lost 4 bases and the J gene lost 1 base, with 16 bases spanning the gap. This CDR3 is CASSPWGRAVQETQYF. CDR3 coding DNA: TGTGCCAGCAGCCCTTGGGGCAGGGCAGTCCAAGAGACCCAGTACTTC.

The chain uses TRBV7-2 and TRBJ2-5, with TRBD1 matching over 11 bases. V lost 6 bases and J lost 4; bases outside the gene matches: 7. Germline V gene data show CDR1 as SGHTA and CDR2 as FQGNSA. The CDR3 loop spans 15 amino acids. The CDR3 DNA follows: TGTGCCAGCAGGAGGACAGGGGGCGAGGGAGAGACCCAGTACTTC. Its protein is CASRRTGGEGETQYF.

The genes are TRBV5-1 and TRBJ1-1; the D gene is possibly TRBD1 (5 bases). Germline V gene data show CDR1 as SGHRS and CDR2 as YFSETQ. The CDR3 covers 14 residues. V lost 6 bases and J lost 3, with 15 bases in between. The CDR3 DNA sequence: TGCGCCAGCACTTCGTGGGGGTCTGACACTGAAGCTTTCTTT. It translates to CASTSWGSDTEAFF.

A single count supports this clone. The chain couples TRBV7-9 to TRBJ1-2, with no clear D. CDR3 length: 14 amino acids. V gave up 2 bases and J gave up 7 bases, with 14 bases separating them. Germline CDR1 is SEHNR and CDR2 is FQNEAQ (reference sequence). CDR3 sequence: CASSLSGSLSGYTF. The CDR3 region has the DNA TGTGCCAGCAGCTTATCCGGGTCCCTCTCTGGCTACACCTTC. The full variable domain, with the rest looked up from reference TRBV7-9 and TRBJ1-2, is DTGVSQNPRHKITKRGQNVTFRCDPISEHNRLYWYRQTLGQGPEFLTYFQNEAQLEKSRLLSDRFSAERPKGSFSTLEIQRTEQGDSAMYLCASSLSGSLSGYTFGSGTRLTVV.

This chain links TRBV12-5 with TRBJ2-3; 9 nucleotides line up with TRBD1. CDR1 is LGHNT, CDR2 FRNRAP, per germline. This CDR3 is 15 amino acids long. J lost 5 bases, V lost 5 bases, and 8 bases had no gene match. DNA for the CDR3: TGTGCTAGTGGTGCCGGGACAGGGTCTGTAGATACGCAGTATTTT. Protein sequence: CASGAGTGSVDTQYF.

CDR3 nucleotide sequence: TGTGCCTGGAGGGGATTGGGAGATACGCAGTATTTT. This sequence encodes CAWRGLGDTQYF. The chain recombines TRBV30 with TRBJ2-3; D not certain. CDR1 is GTSNPN and CDR2 is SVGIG in the germline V gene (reference sequence). V dropped 3 bases and J dropped 5 bases, with 9 bases sitting between them. The CDR3 is 12 amino acids. Filled out from reference TRBV30 and TRBJ2-3, the complete variable domain reads SQTIHQWPATLVQPVGSPLSLECTVEGTSNPNLYWYRQAAGRGLQLLFYSVGIGQISSEVPQNLSASRPQDRQFILSSKKLLLSDSGFYLCAWRGLGDTQYFGPGTRLTVL.

The chain links TRBV7-2 to TRBJ1-1; 10 nucleotides agree with TRBD1. The CDR3 length is 12 residues. Germline CDR1 is SGHTA and CDR2 is FQGNSA. The V gene end was trimmed by 5 bases and the J gene end by 10 bases; junction bases not matched to a gene: 4. As DNA, the CDR3 is TGTGCCAGCAGCCCGAGACAGGGGGCAGCTTTCTTT. This codes for CASSPRQGAAFF.

This chain joins TRBV4-1 and TRBJ1-1, with D hard to call. Germline V gives CDR1 MGHRA, CDR2 YSYEKL. The CDR3 loop spans 15 amino acids. V shed 0 bases and J shed 0 bases, with 8 bases lying between them. The CDR3 coding sequence is TGCGCCAGCAGCCAAGAATCCAGTATGAACACTGAAGCTTTCTTT. This sequence encodes CASSQESSMNTEAFF.

This rearrangement joins TRBV10-3 to TRBJ1-5; a weak D match, TRBD1 (6 bases). Per germline, CDR1 ENHRY and CDR2 SYGVKD. The V end lost 3 bases, the J end lost 7 bases, and 10 bases lay between the germline ends. This CDR3 spans 13 amino acids. The CDR3: CAISDRRGQPQHF. Written as DNA, the CDR3 is TGTGCCATCAGTGACCGGAGGGGGCAGCCCCAGCATTTT.

This clone was seen a single time. The chain employs TRBV6-5 and TRBJ1-5, with a weak D call TRBD1 (5 bases). Germline V gene lookup returns CDR1 MNHEY and CDR2 SVGAGI. This CDR3 is 12 amino acids long. The CDR3 coding sequence is TGTTCGGTGGGGGTCCCAAATCAGCCCCAGCATTTT. Its translation is CSVGVPNQPQHF.

This sequence joins TRBV6-5 and TRBJ1-1; TRBD1 matches 9 bases. Germline assignment: CDR1 MNHEY and CDR2 SVGAGI. V dropped 2 bases and J dropped 6; count of bases not matched to a gene: 10. This CDR3 region has 16 residues. In DNA, the CDR3 is TGTGCCAGCAGTTACAGTGGGACAGGGTTTAATTCTGAAGCTTTCTTT. Translating it yields CASSYSGTGFNSEAFF.

This sequence joins TRBV19 and TRBJ2-2, with TRBD2 identical over 12 bases. After removal of 7 bases from V and 5 bases from J, the junction contained 5 bases not matched to a gene. The CDR3 runs 15 residues. Germline loops: CDR1 LNHDA, CDR2 SQIVND (reference sequence). Written as DNA, the CDR3 is TGTGCCAGTACCTCGACTAGCGGGAGTACCGGGGAGCTGTTTTTT. Its protein product is CASTSTSGSTGELFF.

The V and J genes are TRBV5-6 and TRBJ1-2; D perhaps matches TRBD1 (5 bases). Germline assignment: CDR1 SGHDT and CDR2 YYEEEE. This CDR3 region has 15 residues. The V and J ends lost 4 bases and 7 bases respectively, with 20 bases between them. The CDR3 nucleotides read TGTGCCAGCAGCCGGACGGGGGTACAAGGTCTTGGCTACACCTTC. Encoded protein: CASSRTGVQGLGYTF. Combining the CDR3 with reference TRBV5-6 and TRBJ1-2 gives the whole variable domain DAGVTQSPTHLIKTRGQQVTLRCSPKSGHDTVSWYQQALGQGPQFIFQYYEEEERQRGNFPDRFSGHQFPNYSSELNVNALLLGDSALYLCASSRTGVQGLGYTFGSGTRLTVV.

V and J are TRBV4-3 and TRBJ2-7, with 7 bases matching TRBD2. Germline assignment: CDR1 LGHNA and CDR2 YSLEER. V shed 0 bases, J shed 0 bases, and the junction held 8 bases outside the gene matches. This CDR3 region has 17 residues. CDR3 residues: CASSQDSPSGDSYEQYF. The DNA for the CDR3 is TGCGCCAGCAGCCAAGACTCCCCCAGCGGGGACTCCTACGAGCAGTACTTC.

The chain couples TRBV5-1 to TRBJ1-3; 7 bases are shared with TRBD1. Losses at the gene ends were 4 bases for V and 0 bases for J; bases not matched to a gene: 4. The CDR3 runs 15 residues. Germline CDR1 SGHRS, CDR2 YFSETQ. Written as DNA, the CDR3 is TGCGCCAGCAGCAACGCAGGGGGCTCTGGAAACACCATATATTTT. Its protein is CASSNAGGSGNTIYF.

V is TRBV19 and J is TRBJ1-3, with 7 bases lining up with TRBD1. The CDR3 has 15 amino acids. Germline V CDR1 and CDR2: LNHDA, SQIVND (reference sequence). With V trimmed by 4 bases and J by 0 bases, 3 bases remained unmatched. The CDR3: CASSKDRSSGNTIYF. The CDR3 DNA is TGTGCCAGTAGTAAGGACAGGAGCTCTGGAAACACCATATATTTT.

This chain connects TRBV5-1 to TRBJ1-1; TRBD1 aligns across 9 bases. Germline loops: CDR1 SGHRS, CDR2 YFSETQ. V lost 4 bases, J lost 5 bases, and 6 bases stayed unmatched. The CDR3 covers 14 residues. The CDR3, as DNA: TGCGCCAGCAGCACCGGGACAGGGCGGACTGAAGCTTTCTTT. It specifies CASSTGTGRTEAFF.

This sequence joins TRBV9 and TRBJ2-3; unclear D gene. The V gene's germline CDR1 is SGDLS and CDR2 YYNGEE. The CDR3 is 15 residues long. Trimming removed 0 bases at V and 4 bases at J, with 12 bases between. CDR3 DNA sequence: TGTGCCAGCAGCGTAGGTACGAGTCGACCAGATACGCAGTATTTT. This codes for CASSVGTSRPDTQYF.

V usage is TRBV7-2 and J usage is TRBJ2-2; the D gene could be TRBD1 or TRBD2 (5 bases each). The V and J ends lost 5 bases and 6 bases respectively, with 19 bases between them. The CDR3 consists of 16 residues. Germline V CDR1 and CDR2: SGHTA, FQGNSA. The CDR3 region is CASSPFRSGAAGELFF. The CDR3, as DNA: TGTGCCAGCAGCCCCTTTCGGTCCGGGGCGGCCGGGGAGCTGTTTTTT.

The chain carries TRBV12-5 and TRBJ1-2; 7 bases are shared with TRBD1. V dropped 2 bases and J dropped 2; count of bases not matched to a gene: 8. CDR3 length: 16 amino acids. Per the germline V gene, CDR1 is LGHNT and CDR2 is FRNRAP. This CDR3 is CASGLSGTDTNYGYTF. For the CDR3, the DNA is TGTGCTAGTGGTTTGAGCGGGACAGACACAAACTATGGCTACACCTTC.

V and J are TRBV5-6 and TRBJ1-3; TRBD1 aligns across 9 bases. This CDR3 is built from 15 residues. Losses at the gene ends were 6 bases for V and 1 base for J; bases not matched to a gene: 5. Germline V gene sequence: CDR1 SGHDT, CDR2 YYEEEE. As DNA, the CDR3 is TGTGCCAGCACCATGGGACAGGGATCTGGAAACACCATATATTTT. It encodes CASTMGQGSGNTIYF.